Sequencing of this TCR beta chain was carried out in a study of blood T cell repertoires in COVID-19. Study-level background: Nucleic acid was either cDNA or gDNA, and it came from T cells, B-cell-depleted T cells, or PBMCs.

This clone was found once. Data came from immunoSEQ multiplex PCR; TCRdb stores just in-frame clones and leaves some out. The sample lists about 310,000 clones, around 90% occurring once. Germline V lookup: CDR1 MNHEY, CDR2 SVGAGI. Trimming cost V 10 bases and J 0 bases, with 10 bases left between them. This CDR3 is 12 amino acids long. The specimen was peripheral blood. The clonotype comes from a woman aged 40-49 years with COVID-19, enrolled during active disease. The chain carries TRBV6-5 and TRBJ2-7; D not certain. The CDR3 DNA is TGTGCCACCGATCTAAGCTCCTACGAGCAGTACTTC. Encoded protein: CATDLSSYEQYF.